Presented here are 5 T cell receptor beta chains from one specimen sequenced in a study of CD4 T cells in relation to SARS-CoV-2 and coronaviruses. Their antigen targets remain unknown. Unexposed donor CD4+ T cells date from about 2011-2018, before the COVID-19 pandemic. CD4+ T cells were isolated from the cells after around eleven days of culture. Assay: immunoSEQ multiplex PCR; the TCRdb copy retains only in-frame clones and omits some. Found here are over 15,000 clones, around 80% of them singletons; the top ten hold roughly 11%. The sequencing input was CD4+ T cells from PBMCs, cultured in vitro. All receptors derive from a human donor in good health.

The chain uses TRBV6-5 and TRBJ1-4; D is perhaps TRBD1 (5 bases). V lost 5 bases and J lost 8, with 15 bases in between. This CDR3 has 14 amino acids. Germline V gene data show CDR1 as MNHEY and CDR2 as SVGAGI. CDR3 amino acids: CASSPGATGEKLFF. The CDR3 nucleotides read TGTGCCAGCAGTCCCGGGGCAACGGGAGAAAAACTGTTTTTT.

This CDR3 reads CASRKQGVTEAFF. The CDR3 DNA follows: TGTGCCAGCAGAAAACAGGGGGTGACTGAAGCTTTCTTT. The chain carries TRBV6-5 and TRBJ1-1, with 8 bases aligning to TRBD1. V was clipped by 6 bases and J by 5 bases; unmatched bases: 5. This CDR3 has 13 amino acids. CDR1 is MNHEY and CDR2 is SVGAGI in the germline V gene.

The chain links TRBV5-5 to TRBJ1-4; perhaps TRBD1 as D (5 bases). Germline V gives CDR1 SGHKS, CDR2 YYEKEE (reference sequence). Trimming removed 0 bases at V and 13 bases at J, with 16 bases between. The CDR3 length is 14 residues. CDR3: CASSLDGGPGGLFF. CDR3 DNA: TGTGCCAGCAGCTTGGACGGGGGACCGGGGGGACTGTTTTTT.

This clone turned up a few times. The V and J genes are TRBV18 and TRBJ2-1; 10 bases fit TRBD1. Germline CDR1 and CDR2: KGHSH and LQKENI. The V and J ends lost 2 bases and 5 bases, in that order; junction bases with no gene match: 9. The CDR3 has 17 residues. The CDR3 region is CASSPGQGGMVNNEQFF. CDR3 DNA sequence: TGTGCCAGCTCACCAGGACAGGGGGGGATGGTAAACAATGAGCAGTTCTTC.

Turning to this clone: At one of its ends the junction is not consistent with the germline gene, which may arise from a read error. The chain joins TRBV19 to TRBJ2-2; 9 bases line up with TRBD2. This CDR3 spans 15 amino acids. Per the germline V gene, CDR1 is LNHDA and CDR2 is SQIVND (reference sequence). In DNA, the CDR3 is TGTGCCACCCAGCCGGCTAGCGGGAACCCCGGGGAGCTGTTTTTT. It is translated as CATQPASGNPGELFF.